This T cell receptor beta chain was obtained from a study of blood T cells in healthy people across ages (dated by TCRdb to the mid-2010s). About the study as a whole: Template switching captured roughly one uniquely barcoded TCR beta cDNA molecule per two T cells in model experiments. To avoid experimental bias, donors of different ages were distributed randomly across sequencing lanes. Donors were grouped into four age groups: young (average roughly 17 years), middle-aged (roughly 38), aged (about 60) and long-lived (less than 85). Two additional independent replicas of 1 million unique cDNA reads from the same blood draw were analyzed for two donors (one aged 18 to 30 and one aged 80 or older). Age-related changes in TCR beta repertoire diversity were measured in the study by deep sequencing normalized with unique cDNA molecular identifiers. Overall study outcomes, separate from this receptor: Observed TCR beta diversity correlated strongly with the percentage of naive T cells measured by flow cytometry. Compared with the aged group, more naive CD4+ T cells, fewer expanded clones and increased TCR diversity were shown by the long-lived group, suggesting age selection. Conclusive comparison of naive and antigen-experienced compartments was prevented by the profiling of bulk unsorted PBMCs. Donor CMV infection status was unknown, potentially confounding age-related changes in expanded clonotypes. Estimates of total diversity from one million sequenced T cells were regarded as lower bounds and underestimates. Observed TCR beta diversity per million T cells fell roughly linearly with age, and a significant reduction was already apparent by age approximately 41.

The 39 donors, aged 6 to 90 years, were systemically healthy Caucasian individuals from Russia. Each donor gave ten milliliters of peripheral blood, collected into EDTA-treated Vacutainer tubes. Ficoll-Paque density-gradient centrifugation was used to isolate PBMCs, with at least 7 million per sample. Trizol reagent was used to extract total RNA from the PBMCs, yielding at least 5.5 micrograms per sample. For every donor, flow cytometry on a PBMC aliquot measured the percentage of naive CD45RAhigh/CD27high T cells. The method was 5' RACE. Sequencing was carried out with an Illumina HiSeq 2500. A second PCR of roughly 6 to 12 cycles was run with a J-beta primer mix and a sample-barcoded 5' primer. Each TCR beta cDNA molecule received a unique molecular identifier from a template-switch 5' adaptor carrying 12 random nucleotides. Each sample yielded at least 3 million CDR3-containing paired-end reads. The Mint cDNA synthesis kit, primed by a TRBC-specific oligonucleotide, was used to synthesize first-strand cDNA from all RNA. Following uracil-DNA glycosylase treatment, all cDNA underwent a first 18-cycle PCR with the universal primers M1SS and BC2_uni_R. As for the authors' bioinformatics: For normalization, 1 million high-quality reads, each with a distinct molecular identifier, were randomly selected from each sample. Reads with shared molecular identifiers were discarded instead of being binned into consensus sequences. CDR3 identification, clonotype clustering and error correction used MiTCR with a Q25 quality threshold and the strictest error-elimination algorithm. Lower-bound total TCR beta diversity was estimated with a nonparametric unseen species model using Euler transformation. The public reads were reanalyzed by TCRdb: fastp trimming at Q25, MiXCR alignment, in-frame beta chains only. Rows with a matching CDR3 protein are joined into one entry that keeps the most common DNA and genes. TCRdb, not the authors, supplied the V and J calls. The sample table shows around 710,000 distinct CDR3 sequences, and roughly 41% are seen once. The ten largest account for roughly 20% of the sample.

The CDR3 measures 15 amino acids from cysteine to phenylalanine. Solely the CDR3 DNA is kept, with 45 bases framed from the first base. V is trimmed back by 5 bases and J by 9 bases, and the junction contains 11 bases that no gene match accounts for. CDR1 and CDR2, per the germline V gene, are SGHRS and YFSETQ. This clonotype was seen more than once but under ten times. Its antigen is not yet known. Per-base qualities were not stored, and no clone one base away is much larger. The rearranged chain carries TRBV5-1 and TRBJ2-1, with 10 middle bases fitting TRBD2. The TCR sequence derives from a woman aged 60-75 years in good health. Sequencing was performed on blood. The nucleotide sequence is given as TGCGCCAGCAGGGGAGCGGGAGGGCCAGTGGGTGAGCAGTTCTTC. Its product reads: CASRGAGGPVGEQFF.